Shown below are 31 T cell receptor beta chains from a single sample sequenced in a study of Graves' ophthalmopathy and Graves' hyperthyroidism. Transcripts of RNA were the source for amplifying TCR beta CDR3 regions. Second-round multiplex PCR followed a first-round RT-PCR using HTBI primers. Each CDR3 protein gets one entry after TCRdb re-called the multiplex PCR reads with MiXCR. The sample shows 150,000 to 200,000 distinct CDR3 sequences, 39% of them seen only once. The sample comprised peripheral blood. All receptors come from a man aged 30-40 years with Graves' ophthalmopathy.

The chain employs TRBV6-1 and TRBJ2-7; no clear D gene. Germline V gives CDR1 MNHNS, CDR2 SASEGT. V lost 5 bases and J 4 bases, leaving 24 bases between the germline ends. This CDR3 is 17 amino acids long. The CDR3, as DNA: TGTGCCAGCAGTAAGCACCAAGGTCCGACAAGAACATACGAGCAGTACTTC. Amino acid sequence: CASSKHQGPTRTYEQYF.

This chain connects TRBV3-1 to TRBJ1-6; D unresolved. The CDR3 loop spans 12 amino acids. CDR1 is LGHDT and CDR2 is YNNKEL in the germline V gene (reference sequence). Deletions cut 0 bases from V and 16 bases from J, with 10 bases between. In DNA, the CDR3 is TGTGCCAGCAGCCAAGAAGGTTCTTCGCTCCACTTT. Protein sequence: CASSQEGSSLHF. Together with reference TRBV3-1 and TRBJ1-6, the CDR3 gives the full variable domain: DTAVSQTPKYLVTQMGNDKSIKCEQNLGHDTMYWYKQDSKKFLKIMFSYNNKELIINETVPNRFSPKSPDKAHLNLHINSLELGDSAVYFCASSQEGSSLHFGNGTRLTVT.

This clonotype was seen many times. J is TRBJ2-6 and V is TRBV28, with D possibly being TRBD1 (6 bases). V shed 10 bases and J shed 1 base, with 8 bases lying between them. Germline lookup yields CDR1 MDHEN and CDR2 SYDVKM. The CDR3 covers 13 residues. Written as DNA, the CDR3 is TGTGCCATACAGGGATCTGGGGCCAACGTCCTGACTTTC. The encoded protein is CAIQGSGANVLTF.

Many counts were recorded for this clonotype. The chain recombines TRBV12-3 or TRBV12-4 with TRBJ2-2, with 12 bases that match TRBD2. V lost 1 base, J lost 4 bases, and 10 bases stayed unmatched. The CDR3 length is 19 residues. The DNA of the CDR3 is TGTGCCAGCAGTTTAGGGGGGACTAGCGGGCTCACCTCCACCGGGGAGCTGTTTTTT. Translating it yields CASSLGGTSGLTSTGELFF.

This clonotype was picked up many times. The chain links TRBV24-1 to TRBJ2-4; TRBD2 is a possible D gene (5 bases). Germline V gives CDR1 KGHDR, CDR2 SFDVKD. This CDR3 has 15 residues. Deletions cut 5 bases from V and 6 bases from J, with 16 bases between. The DNA of the CDR3 is TGTGCCACCAGTGGGGGAGAGGTGTTTGGAAACATTCAGTACTTC. Translating it yields CATSGGEVFGNIQYF.

This clonotype has ten or more counts. The chain joins TRBV12-3 or TRBV12-4 to TRBJ2-5, with a weak D call TRBD1 (6 bases). The CDR3 loop spans 14 amino acids. The ends were cut back, 6 bases at V and 4 bases at J, with 15 bases in the middle. The CDR3 loop reads CASRYTGSLETQYF. The CDR3 region has the DNA TGTGCCAGCAGATACACAGGGTCTCTAGAGACCCAGTACTTC.

The J gene is TRBJ1-2, the V gene TRBV28, with unresolved D. V was pared by 5 bases and J by 1 base, with 8 bases between. CDR3 length equals 13 residues. From germline, CDR1 is MDHEN and CDR2 SYDVKM. CDR3 sequence (DNA): TGTGCCAGCAGTGAGCCCGATAACTATGGCTACACCTTC. This codes for CASSEPDNYGYTF.

In its sample, this clonotype was seen many times. This chain joins TRBV11-2 and TRBJ2-7; D may correspond to TRBD1 or TRBD2 (5 bases each). V was trimmed by 0 bases and J by 3 bases, leaving 15 bases between them. This CDR3 is built from 16 residues. Per germline, CDR1 SGHAT and CDR2 FQNNGV. CDR3 in amino acids: CASSLEERGFLYEQYF. In nucleotides, the CDR3 is TGTGCCAGCAGCTTAGAGGAGAGGGGTTTCCTCTACGAGCAGTACTTC.

This clonotype was seen ten or more times. The chain uses TRBV7-2 and TRBJ1-2; D is unresolved. Germline CDR1 reads SGHTA; CDR2 reads FQGNSA. Trimming removed 8 bases at V and 4 bases at J, with 5 bases between. The CDR3 is made up of 10 amino acids. CDR3 sequence (DNA): TGTGCCAGCTCTTCCTATGGCTACACCTTC. Amino acids: CASSSYGYTF.

The V call is TRBV12-3 or TRBV12-4, the J call TRBJ1-1, with a tentative D call TRBD1 (6 bases). The CDR3 length is 16 residues. The ends were cut back, 2 bases at V and 0 bases at J, with 13 bases in the middle. This CDR3 reads CASSLSGAGVNTEAFF. The DNA of the CDR3 is TGTGCCAGCAGTTTATCGGGGGCGGGCGTGAACACTGAAGCTTTCTTT.

This chain links TRBV6-2 or TRBV6-3 with TRBJ1-1; no reliable D call. This CDR3 region has 11 residues. Germline V gene lookup returns CDR1 MNHEY and CDR2 SVGEGT. V was trimmed by 6 bases and J by 5 bases, leaving 7 bases between them. The CDR3 bases are TGTGCCAGCAGGGGAAGGACTGAAGCTTTCTTT. Its translation is CASRGRTEAFF.

This clonotype was seen repeatedly, ten times or more. This chain links TRBV7-8 with TRBJ2-5; weak D call: TRBD1 (5 bases). The CDR3 covers 14 residues. CDR1 is SGHVS and CDR2 is FQNEAQ in the germline V gene. V shed 6 bases and J shed 0 bases, with 11 bases lying between them. Here the CDR3 reads CASRLTGNQETQYF. CDR3 bases: TGTGCCAGCAGACTAACAGGCAACCAAGAGACCCAGTACTTC.

The chain combines TRBV12-3 or TRBV12-4 with TRBJ2-4; 9 positions agree with TRBD2. V lost 5 bases to trimming and J lost 8 bases; unmatched junction nucleotides: 10. This CDR3 region has 15 residues. CDR3 nucleotide sequence: TGTGCCAGCAGTATGACAGCGGGAGGAAGAGACATTCAGTACTTC. Protein: CASSMTAGGRDIQYF.

This clonotype was detected ten times or more. A read error is likely, as this CDR3 ends without the conserved phenylalanine or tryptophan. The chain employs TRBV11-3 and TRBJ2-7; D not certain. V lost 0 bases to trimming and J lost 2 bases, with 8 bases between them. The CDR3 is 14 residues long. The V gene's germline CDR1 is SGHNT and CDR2 YENEEA. CDR3 loop: CASSLDNSAYEQYS. CDR3 DNA: TGTGCCAGCAGCTTAGACAACAGTGCCTACGAGCAGTACTCC.

This clonotype was detected many times. The chain employs TRBV6-4 and TRBJ1-1; 7 nucleotides match TRBD1. There are 15 residues in the CDR3. Looked up from germline, CDR1 is MRHNA and CDR2 is SNTAGT. Trimming at V came to 4 bases and at J to 3 bases, leaving 8 bases not matched to a gene. The CDR3 region has the DNA TGTGCCAGCAGTGCCGGACAGGTTGGGGACACTGAAGCTTTCTTT. Its protein is CASSAGQVGDTEAFF.

In this sample, this clonotype turned up once. The chain is built from TRBV4-1 and TRBJ2-7; D might be TRBD2 (6 bases). The CDR3 spans 14 residues. V gave up 1 base and J gave up 3 bases, with 10 bases separating them. Germline assignment: CDR1 MGHRA and CDR2 YSYEKL. This chain's CDR3 is CASSQAETSYEQYF. The CDR3 coding sequence is TGCGCCAGCAGCCAAGCCGAGACTAGCTACGAGCAGTACTTC.

The chain uses TRBV12-3 or TRBV12-4 and TRBJ2-5, with D unresolved. Trimming stripped 5 bases from V and 0 bases from J, with 10 bases between. The CDR3 is 14 amino acids. CDR3: CASSLTMYQETQYF. In nucleotides, the CDR3 is TGTGCCAGCAGTCTCACAATGTACCAAGAGACCCAGTACTTC.

This clonotype was observed many times. The chain carries TRBV7-2 and TRBJ1-2; TRBD1 agrees at 9 bases. CDR3 length: 14 residues. Trimming cost V 2 bases and J 5 bases; bases outside gene matches: 3. Germline V CDR1 and CDR2: SGHTA, FQGNSA. The CDR3 sequence is CASSLSGQGYGYTF. CDR3 DNA: TGTGCCAGCAGCTTATCAGGACAGGGGTATGGCTACACCTTC.

This clonotype was seen at least ten times. The chain recombines TRBV5-5 with TRBJ1-2; D is unclear. The CDR3 sequence is 13 residues long. CDR1 is SGHKS, CDR2 YYEKEE, per germline (reference sequence). V was trimmed by 1 base and J by 0 bases, leaving 4 bases between them. This CDR3 is CASSLNPNYGYTF. The CDR3 bases are TGTGCCAGCAGCTTGAACCCTAACTATGGCTACACCTTC.

Many counts were recorded for this clonotype. The gene calls are TRBV28 and TRBJ2-7; D might be TRBD2 (7 bases). CDR3 length: 15 amino acids. V was pared by 6 bases and J by 0 bases, with 15 bases between. Germline CDR1 and CDR2: MDHEN and SYDVKM. The CDR3 DNA reads as TGTGCCAGCAGGAGGGGGGGGGGGCCCTCCTACGAGCAGTACTTC. Translated: CASRRGGGPSYEQYF. The full variable domain, its missing parts supplied by reference TRBV28 and TRBJ2-7, is DVKVTQSSRYLVKRTGEKVFLECVQDMDHENMFWYRQDPGLGLRLIYFSYDVKMKEKGDIPEGYSVSREKKERFSLILESASTNQTSMYLCASRRGGGPSYEQYFGPGTRLTVT.

The genes are TRBV7-9 and TRBJ1-2; no firm D call. The CDR3 covers 14 residues. With 1 base removed from V and 6 bases from J, the gap between germline ends came to 12 bases. Per the germline V gene, CDR1 is SEHNR and CDR2 is FQNEAQ (reference sequence). Written as DNA, the CDR3 is TGTGCCAGCAGCTTAGTAGACTGGAGGGATGGCTACACCTTC. Translation: CASSLVDWRDGYTF.

CDR3 bases: TGTGCCAGCAGTTTTCCGGGACAGTCTAACACCATATATTTT. It yields the protein CASSFPGQSNTIYF. The chain employs TRBV28 and TRBJ1-3; 7 bases line up with TRBD1. Germline loops: CDR1 MDHEN, CDR2 SYDVKM. The CDR3 has 14 amino acids. V shed 3 bases, J shed 7 bases, and the junction held 6 bases outside the gene matches.

This clonotype was counted many times. The genes are TRBV7-3 and TRBJ2-7; TRBD2 aligns across 9 bases. V was clipped by 4 bases and J by 5 bases; unmatched bases: 9. The CDR3 length is 15 residues. Germline V lookup: CDR1 SGHTA, CDR2 FQGTGA. CDR3 amino acids: CASSSIAGARNEQYF. As DNA, the CDR3 is TGTGCCAGCAGCTCTATAGCGGGAGCAAGGAACGAGCAGTACTTC.

In this sample, this clonotype turned up many times. V is TRBV11-2 and J is TRBJ2-7; tentative D call: TRBD1 (5 bases). CDR1 and CDR2 from the germline V gene are SGHAT and FQNNGV. CDR3 length: 13 amino acids. V lost 5 bases to trimming and J lost 0 bases, with 8 bases between them. The CDR3 nucleotides are TGTGCCAGCAGCCCGGACAACTCCTACGAGCAGTACTTC. Protein product: CASSPDNSYEQYF.

This clonotype was found many times. The chain combines TRBV12-3 or TRBV12-4 with TRBJ1-5, with D unclear. This CDR3 is built from 13 residues. Trimming left V 2 bases short and J 7 bases short, with 9 bases between. CDR3 coding DNA: TGTGCCAGCAGTTTAAGGGTGGAACAGCCCCAGCATTTT. Protein sequence: CASSLRVEQPQHF.

V usage is TRBV6-5 and J usage is TRBJ1-2, with D unclear. The CDR3 loop spans 14 amino acids. Germline V gene lookup returns CDR1 MNHEY and CDR2 SVGAGI. V was cut by 0 bases and J by 7 bases, with 12 bases left in between. This chain's CDR3 is CASSYSTARPGYTF. DNA for the CDR3: TGTGCCAGCAGTTACTCTACCGCTCGGCCTGGCTACACCTTC.

This clonotype was recorded at least ten times. The chain uses TRBV20-1 and TRBJ2-4; 14 nucleotides agree with TRBD2. V gave up 6 bases and J gave up 5 bases; unmatched junction bases: 3. CDR1 is DFQATT, CDR2 SNEGSKA, per germline (reference sequence). The CDR3 spans 14 residues. The CDR3 DNA is TGCAGTGCAGGGACTAGCGGGAGCCAAAACATTCAGTACTTC. It translates to CSAGTSGSQNIQYF.

At least ten counts were recorded for this clonotype. The chain is built from TRBV20-1 and TRBJ2-5, with D perhaps assigned TRBD1 or TRBD2 (5 bases each). The V end was cut by 7 bases, the J end by 3 bases, with 18 bases between. This CDR3 contains 14 residues. Germline V gene sequence: CDR1 DFQATT, CDR2 SNEGSKA (reference sequence). The CDR3 spells CSGGSSEEEETQYF. CDR3 nucleotide sequence: TGCAGTGGGGGGTCCTCTGAAGAAGAAGAGACCCAGTACTTC.

This clonotype was seen more than once but under ten times. This chain connects TRBV28 to TRBJ1-1; D ambiguous. The CDR3 consists of 13 residues. Germline values: CDR1 MDHEN, CDR2 SYDVKM. V was cut by 6 bases and J by 0 bases, with 8 bases left in between. CDR3 protein: CASSRNMNTEAFF. CDR3 DNA sequence: TGTGCCAGCAGCCGGAACATGAACACTGAAGCTTTCTTT. The full variable domain, completed using reference TRBV28 and TRBJ1-1, is DVKVTQSSRYLVKRTGEKVFLECVQDMDHENMFWYRQDPGLGLRLIYFSYDVKMKEKGDIPEGYSVSREKKERFSLILESASTNQTSMYLCASSRNMNTEAFFGQGTRLTVV.

The sample holds many counts of this clonotype. The V gene is TRBV11-3, the J gene TRBJ2-4; the match to TRBD1 covers 7 bases. CDR1 and CDR2 from the germline V gene are SGHNT and YENEEA. V was clipped by 6 bases and J by 0 bases; unmatched bases: 5. The CDR3 extends over 15 amino acids. CDR3 residues: CASSGTELAKNIQYF. DNA for the CDR3: TGTGCCAGCAGTGGGACAGAACTAGCCAAAAACATTCAGTACTTC.

The rearrangement links TRBV15 to TRBJ1-2; D call uncertain. This CDR3 spans 13 amino acids. Between the trimmed V and J ends, which lost 0 bases and 4 bases, there was a span of 6 bases. Germline lookup yields CDR1 LNHNV and CDR2 YYDKDF (reference sequence). This CDR3 reads CATSRDPLYGYTF. The CDR3 DNA follows: TGTGCCACCAGCAGAGATCCGCTCTATGGCTACACCTTC.